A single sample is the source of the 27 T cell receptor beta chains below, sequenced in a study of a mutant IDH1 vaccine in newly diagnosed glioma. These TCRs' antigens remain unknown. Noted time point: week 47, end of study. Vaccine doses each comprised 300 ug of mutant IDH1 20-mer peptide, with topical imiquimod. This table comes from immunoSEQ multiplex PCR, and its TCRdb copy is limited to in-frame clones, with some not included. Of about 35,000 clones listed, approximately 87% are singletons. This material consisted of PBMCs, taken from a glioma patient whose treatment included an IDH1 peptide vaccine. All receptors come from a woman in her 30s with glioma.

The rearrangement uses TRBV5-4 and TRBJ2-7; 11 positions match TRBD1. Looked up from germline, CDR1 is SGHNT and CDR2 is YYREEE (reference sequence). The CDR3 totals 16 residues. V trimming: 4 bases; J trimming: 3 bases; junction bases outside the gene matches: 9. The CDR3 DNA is TGTGCCAGCAGCGACGGACAGGGGGCCGCCTTCTACGAGCAGTACTTC. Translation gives CASSDGQGAAFYEQYF.

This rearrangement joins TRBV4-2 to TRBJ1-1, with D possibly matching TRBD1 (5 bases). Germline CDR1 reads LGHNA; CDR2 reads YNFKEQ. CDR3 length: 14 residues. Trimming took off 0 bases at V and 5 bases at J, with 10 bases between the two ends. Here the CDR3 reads CASSQDYGGTEAFF. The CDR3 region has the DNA TGTGCCAGCAGCCAAGATTATGGGGGAACTGAAGCTTTCTTT.

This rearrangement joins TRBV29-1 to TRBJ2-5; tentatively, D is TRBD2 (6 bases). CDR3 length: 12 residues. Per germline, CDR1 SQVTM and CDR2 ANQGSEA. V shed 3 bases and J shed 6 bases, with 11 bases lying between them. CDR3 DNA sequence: TGCAGCGTTGACGGAGGGGTGAAGACCCAGTACTTC. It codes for CSVDGGVKTQYF.

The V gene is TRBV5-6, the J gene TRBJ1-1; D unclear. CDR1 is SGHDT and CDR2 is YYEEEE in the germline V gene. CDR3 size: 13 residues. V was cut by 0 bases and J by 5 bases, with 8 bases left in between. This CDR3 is CASSLEPGTEAFF. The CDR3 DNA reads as TGTGCCAGCAGCTTGGAACCCGGAACTGAAGCTTTCTTT.

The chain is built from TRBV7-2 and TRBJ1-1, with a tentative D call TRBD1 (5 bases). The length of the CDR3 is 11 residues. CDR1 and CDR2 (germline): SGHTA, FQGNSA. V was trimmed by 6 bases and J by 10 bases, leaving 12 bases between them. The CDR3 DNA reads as TGTGCCAGCAGGGGGACCTTCGGAGCTTTCTTT. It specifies CASRGTFGAFF.

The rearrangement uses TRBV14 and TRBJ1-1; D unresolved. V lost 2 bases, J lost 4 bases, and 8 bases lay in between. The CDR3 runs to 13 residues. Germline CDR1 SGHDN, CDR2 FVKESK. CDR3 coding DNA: TGTGCCAGCAGCCAACTGGGGAGCACTGAAGCTTTCTTT. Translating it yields CASSQLGSTEAFF. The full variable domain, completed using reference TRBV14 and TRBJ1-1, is EAGVTQFPSHSVIEKGQTVTLRCDPISGHDNLYWYRRVMGKEIKFLLHFVKESKQDESGMPNNRFLAERTGGTYSTLKVQPAELEDSGVYFCASSQLGSTEAFFGQGTRLTVV.

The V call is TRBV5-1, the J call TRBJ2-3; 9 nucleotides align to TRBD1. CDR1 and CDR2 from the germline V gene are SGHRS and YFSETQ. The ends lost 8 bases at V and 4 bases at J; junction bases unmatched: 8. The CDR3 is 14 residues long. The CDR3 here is CASATGGRSDTQYF. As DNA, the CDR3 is TGCGCCAGTGCGACAGGGGGGAGGTCAGATACGCAGTATTTT.

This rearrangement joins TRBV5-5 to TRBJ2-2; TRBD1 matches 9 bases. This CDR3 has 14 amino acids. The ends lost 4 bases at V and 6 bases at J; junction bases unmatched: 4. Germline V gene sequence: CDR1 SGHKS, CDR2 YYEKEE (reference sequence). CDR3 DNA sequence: TGTGCCAGCAGCCTACAGGGGGCGCCCGGGGAGCTGTTTTTT. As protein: CASSLQGAPGELFF.

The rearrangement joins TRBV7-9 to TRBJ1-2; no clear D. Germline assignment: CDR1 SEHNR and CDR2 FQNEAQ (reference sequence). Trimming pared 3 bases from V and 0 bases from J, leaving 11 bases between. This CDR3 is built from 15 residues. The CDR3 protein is CASSLWAGPNYGYTF. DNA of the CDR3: TGTGCCAGCAGCTTGTGGGCAGGACCTAACTATGGCTACACCTTC.

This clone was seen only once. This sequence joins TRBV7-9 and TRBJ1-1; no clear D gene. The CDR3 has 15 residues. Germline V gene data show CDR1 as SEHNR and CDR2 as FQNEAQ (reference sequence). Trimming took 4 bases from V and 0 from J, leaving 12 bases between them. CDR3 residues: CASSSSGRLNTEAFF. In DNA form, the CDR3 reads TGTGCCAGCAGCTCTTCCGGACGGTTGAACACTGAAGCTTTCTTT.

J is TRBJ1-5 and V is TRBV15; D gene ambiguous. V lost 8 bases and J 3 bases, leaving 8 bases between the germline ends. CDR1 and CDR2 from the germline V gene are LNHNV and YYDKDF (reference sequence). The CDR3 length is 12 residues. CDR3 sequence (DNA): TGTGCCACCGGGGTGTCCAATCAGCCCCAGCATTTT. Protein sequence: CATGVSNQPQHF.

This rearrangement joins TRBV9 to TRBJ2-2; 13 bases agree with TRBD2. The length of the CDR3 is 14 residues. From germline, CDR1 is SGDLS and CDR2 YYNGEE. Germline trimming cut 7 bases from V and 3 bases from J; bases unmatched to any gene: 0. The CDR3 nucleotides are TGTGCCAGCGGGACTAGCGGGGACACCGGGGAGCTGTTTTTT. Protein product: CASGTSGDTGELFF.

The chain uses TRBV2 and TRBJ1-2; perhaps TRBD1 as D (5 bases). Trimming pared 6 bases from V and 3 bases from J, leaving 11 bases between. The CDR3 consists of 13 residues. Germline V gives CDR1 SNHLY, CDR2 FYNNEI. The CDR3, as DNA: TGTGCCAGCAGGGTTCAAGGGGACTATGGCTACACCTTC. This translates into CASRVQGDYGYTF.

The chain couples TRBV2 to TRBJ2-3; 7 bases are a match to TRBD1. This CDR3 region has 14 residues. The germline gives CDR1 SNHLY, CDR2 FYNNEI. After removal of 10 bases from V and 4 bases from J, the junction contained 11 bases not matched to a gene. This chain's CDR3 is CATPGQTFADTQYF. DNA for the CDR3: TGTGCCACCCCGGGACAGACCTTCGCAGATACGCAGTATTTT.

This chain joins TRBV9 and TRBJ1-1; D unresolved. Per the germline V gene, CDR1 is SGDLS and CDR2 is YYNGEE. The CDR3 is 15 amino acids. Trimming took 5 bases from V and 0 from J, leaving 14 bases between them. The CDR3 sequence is CASRLGSGMNTEAFF. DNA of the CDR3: TGTGCCAGCAGGCTGGGAAGTGGTATGAACACTGAAGCTTTCTTT.

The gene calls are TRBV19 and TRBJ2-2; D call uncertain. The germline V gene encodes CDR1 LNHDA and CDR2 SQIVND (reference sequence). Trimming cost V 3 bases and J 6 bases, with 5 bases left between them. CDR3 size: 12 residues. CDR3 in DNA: TGTGCCAGTAGTATCCGCCCCGGGGAGCTGTTTTTT. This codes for CASSIRPGELFF.

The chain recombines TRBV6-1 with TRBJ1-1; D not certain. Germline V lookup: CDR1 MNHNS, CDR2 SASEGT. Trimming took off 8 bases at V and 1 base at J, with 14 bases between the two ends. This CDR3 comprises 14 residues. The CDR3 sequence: CASCVQPENTEAFF. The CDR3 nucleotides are TGTGCCAGCTGTGTTCAGCCGGAGAACACTGAAGCTTTCTTT.

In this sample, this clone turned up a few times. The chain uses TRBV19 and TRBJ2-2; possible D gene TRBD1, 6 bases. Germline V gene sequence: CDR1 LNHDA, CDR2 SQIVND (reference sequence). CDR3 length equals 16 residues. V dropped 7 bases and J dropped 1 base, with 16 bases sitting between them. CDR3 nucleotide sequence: TGTGCCAGTACCCCAACCGACAGGTTGAACACCGGGGAGCTGTTTTTT. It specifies CASTPTDRLNTGELFF. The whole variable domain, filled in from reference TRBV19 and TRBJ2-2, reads DGGITQSPKYLFRKEGQNVTLSCEQNLNHDAMYWYRQDPGQGLRLIYYSQIVNDFQKGDIAEGYSVSREKKESFPLTVTSAQKNPTAFYLCASTPTDRLNTGELFFGEGSRLTVL.

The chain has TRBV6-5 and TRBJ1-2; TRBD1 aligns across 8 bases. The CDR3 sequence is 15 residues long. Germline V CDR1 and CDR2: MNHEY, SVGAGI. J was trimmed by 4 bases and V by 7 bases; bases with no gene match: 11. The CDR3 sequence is CASTSQGAQRYGYTF. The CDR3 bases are TGTGCCAGCACCTCTCAGGGGGCCCAGCGCTATGGCTACACCTTC.

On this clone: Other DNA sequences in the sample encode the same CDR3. DNA for the CDR3: TGTGCCAGTAGTATTGCGGGTGGGGGGACAGATACGCAGTATTTT. Residues: CASSIAGGGTDTQYF. The V call is TRBV19, the J call TRBJ2-3; possibly TRBD2 for D (6 bases). The CDR3 contains 15 residues. Trimming cost V 3 bases and J 3 bases, with 13 bases left between them. CDR1 LNHDA and CDR2 SQIVND come from the germline V gene (reference sequence).

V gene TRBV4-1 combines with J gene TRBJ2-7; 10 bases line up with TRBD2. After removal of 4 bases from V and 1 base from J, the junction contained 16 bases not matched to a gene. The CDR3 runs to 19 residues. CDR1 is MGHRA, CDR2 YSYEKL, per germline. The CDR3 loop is CASSRGVASGGLLSYEQYF. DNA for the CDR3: TGCGCCAGCAGCCGCGGGGTCGCTAGCGGGGGCCTGCTTTCCTACGAGCAGTACTTC.

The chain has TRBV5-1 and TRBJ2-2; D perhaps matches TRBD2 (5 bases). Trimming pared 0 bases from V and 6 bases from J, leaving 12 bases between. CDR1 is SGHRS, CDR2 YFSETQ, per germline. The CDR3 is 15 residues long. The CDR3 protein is CASSLVEDESGELFF. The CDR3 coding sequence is TGCGCCAGCAGCTTGGTGGAGGATGAATCCGGGGAGCTGTTTTTT.

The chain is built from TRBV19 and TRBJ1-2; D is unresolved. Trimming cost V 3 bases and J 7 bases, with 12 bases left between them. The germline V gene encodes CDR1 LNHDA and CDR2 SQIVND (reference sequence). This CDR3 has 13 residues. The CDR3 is CASSMRENGGYTF. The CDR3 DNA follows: TGTGCCAGTAGTATGAGAGAAAACGGTGGCTACACCTTC.

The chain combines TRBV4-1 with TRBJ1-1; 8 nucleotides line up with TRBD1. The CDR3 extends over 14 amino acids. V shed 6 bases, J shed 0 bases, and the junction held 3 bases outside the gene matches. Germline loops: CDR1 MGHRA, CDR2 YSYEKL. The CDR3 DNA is TGCGCCAGCAGGCGACAGGGGATGAACACTGAAGCTTTCTTT. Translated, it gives CASRRQGMNTEAFF.

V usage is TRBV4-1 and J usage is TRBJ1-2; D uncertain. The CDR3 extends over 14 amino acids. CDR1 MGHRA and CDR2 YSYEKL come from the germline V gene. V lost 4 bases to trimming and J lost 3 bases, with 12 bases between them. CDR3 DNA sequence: TGCGCCAGCAGCCGCCCGGGTTGGGACTATGGCTACACCTTC. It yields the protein CASSRPGWDYGYTF.

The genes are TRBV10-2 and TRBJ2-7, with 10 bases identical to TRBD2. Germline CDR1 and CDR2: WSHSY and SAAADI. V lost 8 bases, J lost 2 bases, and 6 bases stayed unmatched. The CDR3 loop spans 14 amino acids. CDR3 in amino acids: CASSTSGKPYEQYF. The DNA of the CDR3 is TGCGCCAGCTCCACTAGCGGGAAGCCCTACGAGCAGTACTTC.

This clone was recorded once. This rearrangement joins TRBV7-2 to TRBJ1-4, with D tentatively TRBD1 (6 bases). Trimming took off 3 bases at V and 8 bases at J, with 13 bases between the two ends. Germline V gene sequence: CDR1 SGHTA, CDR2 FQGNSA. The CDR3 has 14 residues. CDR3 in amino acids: CASSFSGGGEKLFF. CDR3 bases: TGTGCCAGCAGCTTTTCCGGGGGCGGAGAAAAACTGTTTTTT.